The TCR beta chain under discussion was sequenced for a study of PD-L1 blockade in urothelial cancer. Each PCR reaction had synthetic TCR analog templates spiked into it. The repertoire was sequenced with immunoSEQ multiplex PCR; TCRdb's copy has only in-frame clones and lacks some. The sample records several hundred clones, about a third being singletons. This CDR3 has 13 residues. Germline V CDR1 and CDR2: MNHGY, SAAAGT. V lost 4 bases and J lost 2, with 6 bases in between. The J gene is TRBJ1-5, the V gene TRBV6-8; no clear D gene. The source of this sequence is a man between 50 and 59 years old with urothelial cancer. This material consisted of tumor tissue, taken before atezolizumab (anti-PD-L1) treatment. The CDR3 loop is CASSSGGNQPQHF. In nucleotides, the CDR3 is TGTGCCAGCAGTTCGGGTGGCAATCAGCCCCAGCATTTT.